This TCR beta chain was observed in a study of T cell clones after liver transplantation. Data came from immunoSEQ multiplex PCR; TCRdb stores just in-frame clones and leaves some out. The sample lists 20,000 to 25,000 clones; approximately 93% were seen once. Germline CDR1 reads SGDLS; CDR2 reads YYNGEE. This CDR3 region has 13 residues. Deletions cut 4 bases from V and 4 bases from J, with 8 bases between. V gene TRBV9 combines with J gene TRBJ2-2; D is undetermined. This TCR was recovered from a human patient who received a liver transplant. The graft donor may have contributed some T cells. The sequenced sample was CD8+ T cells from blood, obtained approximately 27 months after liver transplant. The CDR3: CASSPPFTGELFF. The CDR3 region has the DNA TGTGCCAGCAGCCCGCCTTTCACCGGGGAGCTGTTTTTT.